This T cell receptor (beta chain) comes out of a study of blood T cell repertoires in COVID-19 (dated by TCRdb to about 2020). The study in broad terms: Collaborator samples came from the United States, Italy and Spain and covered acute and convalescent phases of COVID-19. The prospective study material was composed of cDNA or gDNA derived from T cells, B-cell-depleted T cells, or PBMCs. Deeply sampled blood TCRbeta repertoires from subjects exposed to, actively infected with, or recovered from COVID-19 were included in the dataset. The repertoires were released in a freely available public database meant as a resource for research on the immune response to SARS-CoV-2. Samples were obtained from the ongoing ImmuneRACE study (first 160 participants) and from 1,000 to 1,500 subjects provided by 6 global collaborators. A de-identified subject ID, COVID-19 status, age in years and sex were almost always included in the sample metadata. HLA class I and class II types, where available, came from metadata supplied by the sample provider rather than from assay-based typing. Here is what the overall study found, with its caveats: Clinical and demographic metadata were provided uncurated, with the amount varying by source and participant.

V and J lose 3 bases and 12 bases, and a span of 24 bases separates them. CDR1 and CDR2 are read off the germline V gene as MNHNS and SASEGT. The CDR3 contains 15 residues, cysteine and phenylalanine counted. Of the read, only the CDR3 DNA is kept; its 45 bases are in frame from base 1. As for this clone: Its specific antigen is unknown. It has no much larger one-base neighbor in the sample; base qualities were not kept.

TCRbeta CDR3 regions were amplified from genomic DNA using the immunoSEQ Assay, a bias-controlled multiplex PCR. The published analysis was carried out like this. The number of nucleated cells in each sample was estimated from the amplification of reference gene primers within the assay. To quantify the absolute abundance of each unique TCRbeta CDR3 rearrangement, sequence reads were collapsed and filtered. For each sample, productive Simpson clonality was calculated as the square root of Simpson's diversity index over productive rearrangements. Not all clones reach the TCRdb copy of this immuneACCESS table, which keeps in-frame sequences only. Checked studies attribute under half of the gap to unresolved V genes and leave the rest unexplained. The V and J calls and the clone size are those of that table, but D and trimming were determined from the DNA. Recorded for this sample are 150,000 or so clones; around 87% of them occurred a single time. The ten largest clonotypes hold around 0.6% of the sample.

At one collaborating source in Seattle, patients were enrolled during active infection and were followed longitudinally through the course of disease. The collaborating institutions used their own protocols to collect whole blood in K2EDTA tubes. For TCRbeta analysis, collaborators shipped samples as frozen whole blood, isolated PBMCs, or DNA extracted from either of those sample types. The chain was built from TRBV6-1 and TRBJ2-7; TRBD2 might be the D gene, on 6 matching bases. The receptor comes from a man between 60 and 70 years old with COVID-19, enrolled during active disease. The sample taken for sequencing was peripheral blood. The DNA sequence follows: TGTGCCAGCAGTGACCCCGGGGGTATGCAGAGCCGTTTGTACTTC. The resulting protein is CASSDPGGMQSRLYF.